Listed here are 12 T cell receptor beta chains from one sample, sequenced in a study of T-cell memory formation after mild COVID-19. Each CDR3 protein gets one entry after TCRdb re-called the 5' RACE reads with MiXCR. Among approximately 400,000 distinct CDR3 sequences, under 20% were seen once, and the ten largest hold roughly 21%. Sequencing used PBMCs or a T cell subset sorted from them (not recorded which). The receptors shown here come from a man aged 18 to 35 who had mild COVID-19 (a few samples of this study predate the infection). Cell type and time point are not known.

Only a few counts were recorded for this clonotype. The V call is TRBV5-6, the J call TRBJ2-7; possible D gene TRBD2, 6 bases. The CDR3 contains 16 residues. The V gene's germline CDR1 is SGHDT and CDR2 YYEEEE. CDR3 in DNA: TGTGCCAGCAGCTTGGTTAGGCGGGGCTGGGAGTACGAGCTCCACGTC. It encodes CASSLVRRGWEYELHV.

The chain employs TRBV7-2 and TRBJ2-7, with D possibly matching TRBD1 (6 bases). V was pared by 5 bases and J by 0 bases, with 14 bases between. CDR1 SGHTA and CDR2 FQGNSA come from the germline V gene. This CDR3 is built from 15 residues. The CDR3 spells CASSRRTDVSYEQYF. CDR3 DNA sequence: TGTGCCAGCAGCCGCAGGACAGATGTCTCCTACGAGCAGTACTTC.

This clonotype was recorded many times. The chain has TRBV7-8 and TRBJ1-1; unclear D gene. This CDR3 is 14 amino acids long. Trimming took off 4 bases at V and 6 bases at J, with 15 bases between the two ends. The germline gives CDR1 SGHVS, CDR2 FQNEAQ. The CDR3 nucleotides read TGTGCCAGCAGCTCCTACAGCGTAAAACCTGAAGCTTTCTTT. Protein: CASSSYSVKPEAFF.

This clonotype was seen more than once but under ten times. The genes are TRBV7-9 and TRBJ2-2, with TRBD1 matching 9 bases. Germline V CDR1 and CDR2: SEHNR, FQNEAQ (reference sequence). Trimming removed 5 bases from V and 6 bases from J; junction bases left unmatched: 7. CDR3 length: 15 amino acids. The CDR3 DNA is TGTGCCAGCAGCACCGGGACAGGGATGGCCGGGGAGCTGTTTTTT. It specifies CASSTGTGMAGELFF.

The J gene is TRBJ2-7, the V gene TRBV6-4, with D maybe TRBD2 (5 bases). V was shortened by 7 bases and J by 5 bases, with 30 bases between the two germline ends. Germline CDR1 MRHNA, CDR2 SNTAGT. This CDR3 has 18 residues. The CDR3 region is CASTGLGAVLSSYNEQYF. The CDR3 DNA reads TGTGCCAGCACAGGATTAGGAGCGGTCCTGAGCTCCTACAACGAGCAGTACTTC.

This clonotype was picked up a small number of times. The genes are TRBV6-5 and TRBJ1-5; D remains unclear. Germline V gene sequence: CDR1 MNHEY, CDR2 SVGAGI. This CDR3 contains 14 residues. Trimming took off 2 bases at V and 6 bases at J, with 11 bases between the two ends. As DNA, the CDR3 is TGTGCCAGCAGTTACGAGGAGGGCGGTCAGCCCCAGCATTTT. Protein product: CASSYEEGGQPQHF.

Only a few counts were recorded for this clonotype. The CDR3 sequence is CASSYGQRAYGELFF. In DNA form, the CDR3 reads TGTGCCAGCAGTTACGGACAGCGAGCCTACGGGGAGCTGTTTTTT. The rearrangement uses TRBV6-2 or TRBV6-3 and TRBJ2-2; D perhaps matches TRBD1 (6 bases). Germline lookup yields CDR1 MNHEY and CDR2 SVGEGT. Trimming took 2 bases from V and 7 from J, leaving 14 bases between them. This CDR3 is 15 amino acids long.

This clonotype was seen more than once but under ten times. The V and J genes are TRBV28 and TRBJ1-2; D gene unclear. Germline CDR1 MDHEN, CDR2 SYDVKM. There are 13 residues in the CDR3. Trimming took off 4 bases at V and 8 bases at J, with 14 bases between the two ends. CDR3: CASSSTPEGGYTF. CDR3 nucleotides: TGTGCCAGCAGTTCTACCCCAGAAGGCGGCTACACCTTC.

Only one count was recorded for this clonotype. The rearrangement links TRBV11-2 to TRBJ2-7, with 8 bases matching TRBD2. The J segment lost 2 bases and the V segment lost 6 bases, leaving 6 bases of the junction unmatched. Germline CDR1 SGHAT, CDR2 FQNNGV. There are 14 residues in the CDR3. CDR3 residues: CASRQSGGPYEQYF. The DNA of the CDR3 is TGTGCCAGCAGACAGAGCGGGGGACCCTACGAGCAGTACTTC.

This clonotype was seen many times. The CDR3 protein is CSASRSTEAFF. The CDR3 DNA follows: TGCAGTGCTAGTAGGTCCACTGAAGCTTTCTTT. The chain recombines TRBV20-1 with TRBJ1-1; no reliable D call. The CDR3 runs to 11 residues. Germline CDR1 DFQATT, CDR2 SNEGSKA (reference sequence). Trimming removed 3 bases at V and 4 bases at J, with 6 bases between.

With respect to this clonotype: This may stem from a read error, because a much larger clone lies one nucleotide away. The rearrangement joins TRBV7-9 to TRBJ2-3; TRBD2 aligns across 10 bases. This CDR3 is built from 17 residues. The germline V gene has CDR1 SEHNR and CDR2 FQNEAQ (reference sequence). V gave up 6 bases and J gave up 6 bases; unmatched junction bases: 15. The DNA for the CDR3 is TGTGCCAGCAGATTTGGCCCTAGCGGGGGCAGTGGGGATACGCAGTATTTT. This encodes CASRFGPSGGSGDTQYF. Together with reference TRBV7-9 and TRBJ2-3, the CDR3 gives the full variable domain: DTGVSQNPRHKITKRGQNVTFRCDPISEHNRLYWYRQTLGQGPEFLTYFQNEAQLEKSRLLSDRFSAERPKGSFSTLEIQRTEQGDSAMYLCASRFGPSGGSGDTQYFGPGTRLTVL.

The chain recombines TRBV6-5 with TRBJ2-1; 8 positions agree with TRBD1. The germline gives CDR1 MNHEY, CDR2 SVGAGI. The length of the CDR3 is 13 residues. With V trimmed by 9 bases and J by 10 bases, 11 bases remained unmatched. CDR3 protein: CASRLTGGSEQFF. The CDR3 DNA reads TGTGCCAGTCGATTAACAGGGGGGTCGGAGCAGTTCTTC.